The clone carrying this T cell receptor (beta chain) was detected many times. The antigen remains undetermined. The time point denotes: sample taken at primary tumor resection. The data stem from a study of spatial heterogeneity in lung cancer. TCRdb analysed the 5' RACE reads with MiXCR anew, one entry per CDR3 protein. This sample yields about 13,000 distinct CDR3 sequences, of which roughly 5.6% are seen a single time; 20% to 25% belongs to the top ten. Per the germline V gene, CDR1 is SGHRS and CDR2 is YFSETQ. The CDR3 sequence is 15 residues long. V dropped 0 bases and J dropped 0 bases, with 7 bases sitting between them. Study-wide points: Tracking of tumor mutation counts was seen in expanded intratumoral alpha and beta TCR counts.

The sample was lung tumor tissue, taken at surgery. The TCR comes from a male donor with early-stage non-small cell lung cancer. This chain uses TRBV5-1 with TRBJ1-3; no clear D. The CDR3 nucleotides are TGCGCCAGCAGCTTGGGGACGGACTCTGGAAACACCATATATTTT. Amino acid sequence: CASSLGTDSGNTIYF.